Listed here are 30 T cell receptor beta chains from one sample, sequenced in a study of long-term antiretroviral therapy in people with HIV. Investigators performed immunoSEQ version v3.0 at survey level. The data were produced by immunoSEQ multiplex PCR, yet TCRdb's version contains in-frame clones alone and is incomplete. The table includes about 28,000 clones, less than 90% detected once. The input for sequencing was unsorted PBMCs, taken 2 years after starting antiretroviral therapy. The receptors derive from a man aged 45 to 65 with HIV.

The rearrangement uses TRBV6-5 and TRBJ2-1; the D gene is possibly TRBD2 (7 bases). CDR1 and CDR2 from the germline V gene are MNHEY and SVGAGI. The V end was cut by 0 bases, the J end by 8 bases, with 14 bases between. CDR3 length: 15 residues. CDR3 amino acids: CASSYSDGGRDEQFF. CDR3 sequence (DNA): TGTGCCAGCAGTTACTCGGACGGGGGGCGGGATGAGCAGTTCTTC.

This rearrangement joins TRBV5-1 to TRBJ1-1; D may be TRBD1 (6 bases). With 0 bases removed from V and 6 bases from J, the gap between germline ends came to 12 bases. There are 14 residues in the CDR3. Germline-derived CDR1 and CDR2 are SGHRS and YFSETQ. The CDR3 DNA follows: TGCGCCAGCAGCTTGGATCTTACAGGGTCTGAAGCTTTCTTT. Its translation is CASSLDLTGSEAFF.

This chain uses TRBV28 with TRBJ1-2; 8 bases agree with TRBD1. Germline values: CDR1 MDHEN, CDR2 SYDVKM. The CDR3 totals 13 residues. The V segment lost 7 bases and the J segment 3 bases; nucleotides outside the gene matches: 4. CDR3 sequence reads: CASKQGVDYGYTF. The CDR3 bases are TGTGCCAGCAAACAGGGGGTTGACTATGGCTACACCTTC.

The chain has TRBV29-1 and TRBJ2-7; TRBD1 matches at 7 bases. The CDR3 consists of 12 residues. After removal of 3 bases from V and 2 bases from J, the junction contained 1 base not matched to a gene. The V gene's germline CDR1 is SQVTM and CDR2 ANQGSEA. CDR3 coding DNA: TGCAGCGTTGAGGACAGGCCCTACGAGCAGTACTTC. Its protein is CSVEDRPYEQYF.

The chain links TRBV5-1 to TRBJ2-1; TRBD2 agrees at 8 bases. Germline V gene data show CDR1 as SGHRS and CDR2 as YFSETQ. The CDR3 has 13 amino acids. V lost 5 bases, J lost 8 bases, and 6 bases stayed unmatched. Written as DNA, the CDR3 is TGCGCCAGCAGAGGGACTAGTTTTCATGAGCAGTTCTTC. Its protein product is CASRGTSFHEQFF.

The CDR3 loop is CASSLDWGSGNTIYF. CDR3 nucleotide sequence: TGTGCCAGCAGCTTGGATTGGGGCTCTGGAAACACCATATATTTT. The chain links TRBV5-4 to TRBJ1-3; the D is unclear. Germline V gene data show CDR1 as SGHNT and CDR2 as YYREEE (reference sequence). This CDR3 is built from 15 residues. Trimming left V 0 bases short and J 0 bases short, with 7 bases between. The entire variable domain, with the rest obtained from reference TRBV5-4 and TRBJ1-3, is as follows: ETGVTQSPTHLIKTRGQQVTLRCSSQSGHNTVSWYQQALGQGPQFIFQYYREEENGRGNFPPRFSGLQFPNYSSELNVNALELDDSALYLCASSLDWGSGNTIYFGEGSWLTVV.

This clone was recorded once. The V gene is TRBV28, the J gene TRBJ2-1; 11 bases fit TRBD2. Trimming removed 5 bases from V and 8 bases from J; junction bases left unmatched: 5. CDR3 length: 14 amino acids. Germline lookup yields CDR1 MDHEN and CDR2 SYDVKM. The CDR3 nucleotides are TGTGCCAGCAGTGAGCTAGCGGGGGGTTATGAGCAGTTCTTC. It translates to CASSELAGGYEQFF.

The rearrangement joins TRBV7-9 to TRBJ2-3, with 10 positions matching TRBD1. The germline V gene has CDR1 SEHNR and CDR2 FQNEAQ (reference sequence). This CDR3 comprises 15 residues. V lost 6 bases and J lost 6; bases outside the gene matches: 9. The CDR3 nucleotides are TGTGCCAGCAGGTCAGGACAGGGGGAAATTGATACGCAGTATTTT. Translating gives CASRSGQGEIDTQYF. Combining the CDR3 with reference TRBV7-9 and TRBJ2-3 gives the whole variable domain DTGVSQNPRHKITKRGQNVTFRCDPISEHNRLYWYRQTLGQGPEFLTYFQNEAQLEKSRLLSDRFSAERPKGSFSTLEIQRTEQGDSAMYLCASRSGQGEIDTQYFGPGTRLTVL.

This chain connects TRBV29-1 to TRBJ1-4, with TRBD1 as a possible D gene (6 bases). CDR3 length equals 15 residues. V lost 5 bases, J lost 1 base, and 14 bases lay in between. Germline V gene data show CDR1 as SQVTM and CDR2 as ANQGSEA. The CDR3 spells CSVKGGIGTNEKLFF. CDR3 DNA sequence: TGCAGCGTTAAAGGGGGTATCGGAACTAATGAAAAACTGTTTTTT.

The chain uses TRBV7-2 and TRBJ2-1, with 14 bases aligning to TRBD2. The CDR3 runs to 15 residues. Losses at the gene ends were 7 bases for V and 8 bases for J; bases not matched to a gene: 7. Germline-derived CDR1 and CDR2 are SGHTA and FQGNSA. In nucleotides, the CDR3 is TGTGCCAGCACCTTCGGGACTAGCGGGGGTTATGAGCAGTTCTTC. Translation: CASTFGTSGGYEQFF.

J is TRBJ2-3 and V is TRBV9; 10 bases match TRBD2. The germline CDR1 and CDR2 sequences are SGDLS and YYNGEE. This CDR3 has 17 residues. The V and J ends lost 1 base and 5 bases, in that order; junction bases with no gene match: 10. CDR3 loop: CASSVSASGSGRDTQYF. CDR3 bases: TGTGCCAGCAGCGTATCTGCTAGCGGGAGTGGAAGAGATACGCAGTATTTT.

This chain's CDR3 is CASIGPRGYSTEAFF. CDR3 coding DNA: TGTGCCAGCATTGGCCCCAGGGGTTATAGCACTGAAGCTTTCTTT. The rearrangement uses TRBV28 and TRBJ1-1, with a weak D call TRBD1 (6 bases). Trimming pared 7 bases from V and 4 bases from J, leaving 19 bases between. Germline-derived CDR1 and CDR2 are MDHEN and SYDVKM. The CDR3 covers 15 residues. Full variable domain (missing parts from reference TRBV28 and TRBJ1-1): DVKVTQSSRYLVKRTGEKVFLECVQDMDHENMFWYRQDPGLGLRLIYFSYDVKMKEKGDIPEGYSVSREKKERFSLILESASTNQTSMYLCASIGPRGYSTEAFFGQGTRLTVV.

The rearrangement links TRBV19 to TRBJ2-7, with 10 bases aligning to TRBD1. Unmatched junction bases numbered 7, after V lost 5 bases and J lost 6 bases. CDR1 is LNHDA and CDR2 is SQIVND in the germline V gene (reference sequence). This CDR3 region has 14 residues. The CDR3 region is CASSLGQGPSEQYF. In nucleotides, the CDR3 is TGTGCCAGTAGTCTGGGACAGGGGCCCTCCGAGCAGTACTTC. Using reference TRBV19 and TRBJ2-7 for the parts outside the CDR3, the full variable domain is DGGITQSPKYLFRKEGQNVTLSCEQNLNHDAMYWYRQDPGQGLRLIYYSQIVNDFQKGDIAEGYSVSREKKESFPLTVTSAQKNPTAFYLCASSLGQGPSEQYFGPGTRLTVT.

The V gene is TRBV18, the J gene TRBJ1-1, with D possibly matching TRBD1 (5 bases). Germline V gene lookup returns CDR1 KGHSH and CDR2 LQKENI. CDR3 size: 13 residues. The V gene lost 2 bases and the J gene lost 6 bases, with 10 bases spanning the gap. The CDR3 nucleotides read TGTGCCAGCTCACCAGGGGCTGGGGCTGAAGCTTTCTTT. The encoded protein is CASSPGAGAEAFF.

V and J are TRBV15 and TRBJ2-7; D is possibly TRBD1 (6 bases). The CDR3 totals 16 residues. Trimming cost V 4 bases and J 7 bases, with 23 bases left between them. Germline CDR1 reads LNHNV; CDR2 reads YYDKDF (reference sequence). As DNA, the CDR3 is TGTGCCACCAGCAACGATCGGACAGTGACATTACGAGAGCAGTACTTC. It translates to CATSNDRTVTLREQYF.

This clone was seen just once. The V gene is TRBV30, the J gene TRBJ1-3; D gene ambiguous. Trimming shortened V by 0 bases and J by 0 bases, and 9 bases separated the two germline ends. This CDR3 comprises 15 residues. Looked up from germline, CDR1 is GTSNPN and CDR2 is SVGIG (reference sequence). The CDR3 nucleotides are TGTGCCTGGAGTGTACCGGAGTACTCTGGAAACACCATATATTTT. This sequence encodes CAWSVPEYSGNTIYF. The variable domain in full, with the rest retrieved from reference TRBV30 and TRBJ1-3, is SQTIHQWPATLVQPVGSPLSLECTVEGTSNPNLYWYRQAAGRGLQLLFYSVGIGQISSEVPQNLSASRPQDRQFILSSKKLLLSDSGFYLCAWSVPEYSGNTIYFGEGSWLTVV.

V usage is TRBV7-9 and J usage is TRBJ2-2; unclear D gene. The ends were cut back, 0 bases at V and 6 bases at J, with 8 bases in the middle. From germline, CDR1 is SEHNR and CDR2 FQNEAQ (reference sequence). The CDR3 is made up of 14 amino acids. CDR3 sequence reads: CASSLAFGPGELFF. CDR3 DNA: TGTGCCAGCAGCTTAGCGTTTGGGCCCGGGGAGCTGTTTTTT.

The chain recombines TRBV13 with TRBJ1-4; possible D gene TRBD1, 5 bases. The V end lost 5 bases, the J end lost 11 bases, and 21 bases lay between the germline ends. CDR3 length: 15 residues. The germline V gene encodes CDR1 PRHDT and CDR2 FYEKMQ (reference sequence). The CDR3 region is CASSEPTVGERKLFF. The CDR3, as DNA: TGTGCCAGCAGCGAACCGACAGTGGGGGAGAGGAAACTGTTTTTT. Supplemented by reference TRBV13 and TRBJ1-4, the full variable domain reads AAGVIQSPRHLIKEKRETATLKCYPIPRHDTVYWYQQGPGQDPQFLISFYEKMQSDKGSIPDRFSAQQFSDYHSELNMSSLELGDSALYFCASSEPTVGERKLFFGSGTQLSVL.

The J gene is TRBJ2-5, the V gene TRBV4-1, with 7 positions matching TRBD1. Trimming cost V 6 bases and J 1 base; bases outside gene matches: 5. The CDR3 has 14 amino acids. CDR1 is MGHRA, CDR2 YSYEKL, per germline. The CDR3 DNA is TGCGCCAGCAGTTTCAGACAGGGCCAAGAGACCCAGTACTTC. Translation gives CASSFRQGQETQYF.

This sequence joins TRBV9 and TRBJ1-2; D unresolved. The V gene lost 3 bases and the J gene lost 5 bases, with 17 bases spanning the gap. CDR3 size: 15 residues. From germline, CDR1 is SGDLS and CDR2 YYNGEE. The CDR3 loop reads CASSASGEEGYGYTF. The CDR3 DNA sequence: TGTGCCAGCAGCGCTTCTGGGGAAGAGGGTTATGGCTACACCTTC.

The rearrangement links TRBV19 to TRBJ2-3; no clear D. Trimming took off 2 bases at V and 1 base at J, with 4 bases between the two ends. This CDR3 has 13 residues. Germline V gene sequence: CDR1 LNHDA, CDR2 SQIVND (reference sequence). CDR3 sequence reads: CASSIPGTDTQYF. Here the CDR3 DNA reads TGTGCCAGTAGTATACCGGGCACAGATACGCAGTATTTT.

The chain recombines TRBV7-9 with TRBJ1-1; D may be TRBD1 (5 bases). Looked up from germline, CDR1 is SEHNR and CDR2 is FQNEAQ (reference sequence). The CDR3 totals 16 residues. Trimming took 5 bases from V and 7 from J, leaving 23 bases between them. The CDR3 region is CASSPGWGPTADEAFF. The CDR3 nucleotides read TGTGCCAGCAGCCCCGGTTGGGGACCGACAGCCGATGAAGCTTTCTTT.

The chain recombines TRBV5-1 with TRBJ2-5; tentatively, D is TRBD1 (6 bases). This CDR3 region has 12 residues. Per the germline V gene, CDR1 is SGHRS and CDR2 is YFSETQ. V lost 1 base to trimming and J lost 5 bases, with 6 bases between them. Written as DNA, the CDR3 is TGCGCCAGCAGCTTGAGGGGGGAGACCCAGTACTTC. Protein product: CASSLRGETQYF. The full variable domain, in which reference TRBV5-1 and TRBJ2-5 provide the parts outside the CDR3, is KAGVTQTPRYLIKTRGQQVTLSCSPISGHRSVSWYQQTPGQGLQFLFEYFSETQRNKGNFPGRFSGRQFSNSRSEMNVSTLELGDSALYLCASSLRGETQYFGPGTRLLVL.

J is TRBJ2-7 and V is TRBV7-9, with 12 bases aligning to TRBD2. V shed 2 bases, J shed 7 bases, and the junction held 9 bases outside the gene matches. This CDR3 is 16 amino acids long. Germline assignment: CDR1 SEHNR and CDR2 FQNEAQ (reference sequence). CDR3 sequence: CASSLTRLAGDAEQYF. The CDR3 nucleotides read TGTGCCAGCAGCTTAACCCGACTAGCGGGAGATGCGGAGCAGTACTTC.

This clone was counted a few times. The V and J genes are TRBV5-1 and TRBJ2-7, with D maybe TRBD2 (5 bases). CDR3 size: 14 residues. CDR1 SGHRS and CDR2 YFSETQ come from the germline V gene. V shed 0 bases and J shed 2 bases, with 9 bases lying between them. The CDR3 reads CASSLGTAAYEQYF. The DNA of the CDR3 is TGCGCCAGCAGCTTGGGGACTGCCGCCTACGAGCAGTACTTC. The full variable domain, its missing parts supplied by reference TRBV5-1 and TRBJ2-7, is KAGVTQTPRYLIKTRGQQVTLSCSPISGHRSVSWYQQTPGQGLQFLFEYFSETQRNKGNFPGRFSGRQFSNSRSEMNVSTLELGDSALYLCASSLGTAAYEQYFGPGTRLTVT.

The rearrangement uses TRBV2 and TRBJ2-4, with a possible D match to TRBD2 (5 bases). The CDR3 spans 16 residues. V lost 1 base, J lost 2 bases, and 12 bases lay in between. CDR1 and CDR2 (germline): SNHLY, FYNNEI. The CDR3 loop reads CASSEGGEFPKNIQYF. CDR3 nucleotides: TGTGCCAGCAGTGAAGGGGGAGAATTTCCCAAAAACATTCAGTACTTC.

This sequence joins TRBV5-1 and TRBJ1-1; 7 positions agree with TRBD1. Trimming removed 2 bases from V and 7 bases from J; junction bases left unmatched: 5. Germline V gene lookup returns CDR1 SGHRS and CDR2 YFSETQ. The CDR3 spans 13 residues. The CDR3 nucleotides read TGCGCCAGCAGCTTCGGGACAGAGATTGAAGCTTTCTTT. Translating it yields CASSFGTEIEAFF.

The chain links TRBV4-3 to TRBJ1-1, with D possibly being TRBD1 (6 bases). The CDR3 covers 17 residues. With 0 bases removed from V and 1 base from J, the gap between germline ends came to 15 bases. Germline V gene lookup returns CDR1 LGHNA and CDR2 YSLEER. CDR3 DNA: TGCGCCAGCAGCCAAGATCGTCAGGGGTGGGCGAACACTGAAGCTTTCTTT. Encoded protein: CASSQDRQGWANTEAFF.

The chain recombines TRBV28 with TRBJ1-5, with 8 positions matching TRBD1. After removal of 5 bases from V and 1 base from J, the junction contained 13 bases not matched to a gene. CDR1 and CDR2 (germline): MDHEN, SYDVKM. The CDR3 consists of 18 residues. CDR3 amino acids: CASSSGLTRTGSNQPQHF. The CDR3, as DNA: TGTGCCAGCAGTAGCGGCCTCACGCGGACAGGGAGCAATCAGCCCCAGCATTTT.

The chain joins TRBV5-1 to TRBJ1-1, with D possibly matching TRBD1 (5 bases). The ends were cut back, 2 bases at V and 7 bases at J, with 12 bases in the middle. The CDR3 is 13 amino acids. Germline CDR1 and CDR2: SGHRS and YFSETQ. The DNA of the CDR3 is TGCGCCAGCAGCTTCAGGGTGGAGGATGAAGCTTTCTTT. This gives the protein CASSFRVEDEAFF.